The 27 T cell receptor beta chains reported below all come from one sample, sequenced in a study of T cell responses to AZD1222 COVID-19 vaccine. Assay: immunoSEQ multiplex PCR; the TCRdb copy retains only in-frame clones and omits some. The table includes around 130,000 clones, more than 85% detected once. Material: peripheral blood, obtained on day 0 of AZD1222 vaccination. The receptors stem from an adult in good health.

This clone was detected only once. The CDR3 DNA reads TGTGCCAGCAGTTATTTGGAGACTAAAACGCAGTATTTT. It yields the protein CASSYLETKTQYF. The chain recombines TRBV27 with TRBJ2-3, with D perhaps TRBD2 (5 bases). With 4 bases removed from V and 9 bases from J, the gap between germline ends came to 14 bases. The CDR3 has 13 amino acids. Per germline, CDR1 MNHEY and CDR2 SMNVEV (reference sequence).

V and J are TRBV5-1 and TRBJ1-1; 7 bases match TRBD1. This CDR3 has 15 amino acids. Unmatched junction bases numbered 7, after V lost 1 base and J lost 4 bases. The germline V gene encodes CDR1 SGHRS and CDR2 YFSETQ. The CDR3 sequence: CASSLSGQDTTEAFF. CDR3 in DNA: TGCGCCAGCAGCTTGTCAGGACAGGACACCACTGAAGCTTTCTTT.

This chain connects TRBV7-3 to TRBJ2-1, with unresolved D. Germline CDR1 SGHTA, CDR2 FQGTGA. The CDR3 consists of 14 residues. V shed 0 bases and J shed 7 bases, with 10 bases lying between them. CDR3 sequence: CASSLTALVNEQFF. The CDR3 DNA reads as TGTGCCAGCAGCTTAACGGCCCTGGTTAATGAGCAGTTCTTC.

This sequence joins TRBV3-1 (or the pseudogene TRBV3-2) and TRBJ1-6; D remains ambiguous. V lost 1 base and J 7 bases, leaving 11 bases between the germline ends. The CDR3 is made up of 15 amino acids. Per the germline V gene, CDR1 is LGHDT and CDR2 is YNNKEL (reference sequence). The CDR3 spells CASSQGSSTNSPLHF. In DNA, the CDR3 is TGTGCCAGCAGCCAAGGGTCTTCGACGAATTCACCCCTCCACTTT.

The chain couples TRBV20-1 to TRBJ1-1; D is ambiguous. In germline, CDR1 is DFQATT, CDR2 SNEGSKA (reference sequence). Trimming removed 3 bases from V and 0 bases from J, with 11 bases in between. The CDR3 length is 14 residues. The CDR3 region is CSASKSGLNTEAFF. CDR3 in DNA: TGCAGTGCTAGTAAATCCGGGCTGAACACTGAAGCTTTCTTT.

The chain combines TRBV18 with TRBJ1-1; TRBD1 aligns across 7 bases. CDR3 size: 13 residues. J was trimmed by 7 bases and V by 6 bases; bases with no gene match: 8. Germline V gene data show CDR1 as KGHSH and CDR2 as LQKENI. The CDR3 DNA reads TGTGCCAGCTCCAATGGACAGGCCCTTGAAGCTTTCTTT. It translates to CASSNGQALEAFF.

This rearrangement joins TRBV10-2 to TRBJ2-1, with 9 bases lining up with TRBD1. Trimming removed 5 bases from V and 1 base from J; junction bases left unmatched: 3. The CDR3 covers 15 residues. Germline lookup yields CDR1 WSHSY and CDR2 SAAADI. The CDR3 DNA reads as TGCGCCAGCAGTCCCGGGACAGGGTCCTACAATGAGCAGTTCTTC. Residues: CASSPGTGSYNEQFF.

The sample holds a few counts of this clone. This chain uses TRBV3-1 (or the pseudogene TRBV3-2) with TRBJ2-5; either TRBD1 or TRBD2 may fit D (6 bases each). The germline V gene has CDR1 LGHDT and CDR2 YNNKEL (reference sequence). Trimming left V 4 bases short and J 0 bases short, with 9 bases between. The CDR3 is made up of 14 amino acids. This CDR3 is CASSPRGDQETQYF. Written as DNA, the CDR3 is TGTGCCAGCAGCCCGAGGGGGGACCAAGAGACCCAGTACTTC.

This rearrangement joins TRBV28 to TRBJ1-6; 9 nucleotides agree with TRBD1. Unmatched junction bases numbered 6, after V lost 4 bases and J lost 11 bases. The CDR3 is 14 amino acids. The V gene's germline CDR1 is MDHEN and CDR2 SYDVKM. DNA for the CDR3: TGTGCCAGCAGTTCCGGGACAGGGATGGCACCCCTCCACTTT. Residues: CASSSGTGMAPLHF.

This clone turned up a few times. The rearrangement joins TRBV7-2 to TRBJ1-6; D not resolved. The ends were cut back, 3 bases at V and 15 bases at J, with 15 bases in the middle. Germline V gene data show CDR1 as SGHTA and CDR2 as FQGNSA. The CDR3 spans 13 residues. The CDR3 reads CASSLMTFAFLHF. As DNA, the CDR3 is TGTGCCAGCAGCTTGATGACTTTTGCATTCCTCCACTTT.

The CDR3 loop reads CASSLARGRGYTF. For the CDR3, the DNA is TGTGCCAGCAGCTTAGCCCGGGGAAGAGGCTACACCTTC. The chain joins TRBV7-6 to TRBJ1-2; D uncertain. The CDR3 loop spans 13 amino acids. Germline V lookup: CDR1 SGHVS, CDR2 FNYEAQ. Trimming cost V 0 bases and J 8 bases, with 10 bases left between them. Full variable domain (remainder filled in from reference TRBV7-6 and TRBJ1-2): GAGVSQSPRYKVTKRGQDVALRCDPISGHVSLYWYRQALGQGPEFLTYFNYEAQQDKSGLPNDRFSAERPEGSISTLTIQRTEQRDSAMYRCASSLARGRGYTFGSGTRLTVV.

The chain links TRBV15 to TRBJ1-2; possible D gene TRBD1, 5 bases. CDR1 LNHNV and CDR2 YYDKDF come from the germline V gene (reference sequence). V shed 1 base and J shed 0 bases, with 15 bases lying between them. The CDR3 loop spans 17 amino acids. This CDR3 is CATSRVGGEVSNYGYTF. The DNA for the CDR3 is TGTGCCACCAGCAGAGTGGGGGGGGAAGTTTCTAACTATGGCTACACCTTC.

In this sample, this clone turned up once. This sequence joins TRBV10-3 and TRBJ1-2, with TRBD1 matching over 7 bases. The CDR3 has 13 amino acids. Losses at the gene ends were 9 bases for V and 6 bases for J; bases not matched to a gene: 10. Germline V gives CDR1 ENHRY, CDR2 SYGVKD. CDR3 nucleotides: TGTGCCATGGGAAGACAGGGTGAAGATGGCTACACCTTC. It is translated as CAMGRQGEDGYTF.

This chain connects TRBV5-1 to TRBJ2-5; D is undetermined. CDR1 is SGHRS, CDR2 YFSETQ, per germline. This CDR3 spans 14 amino acids. The germline V and J ends were trimmed by 0 bases and 5 bases, with 11 bases remaining between them. In nucleotides, the CDR3 is TGCGCCAGCAGCTTGGGAGGAAACGGCGAGACCCAGTACTTC. Translating gives CASSLGGNGETQYF.

The V and J genes are TRBV9 and TRBJ1-5, with 7 nucleotides matching TRBD1. The germline CDR1 and CDR2 sequences are SGDLS and YYNGEE. This CDR3 spans 14 amino acids. V gave up 0 bases and J gave up 6 bases; unmatched junction bases: 3. CDR3 sequence reads: CASSVGTGTQPQHF. CDR3 nucleotide sequence: TGTGCCAGCAGCGTAGGGACAGGAACTCAGCCCCAGCATTTT.

CDR3 in DNA: TGTGCCAGCAGTGAAGTCTTCAGGGGGACTGGCTACACCTTC. This sequence encodes CASSEVFRGTGYTF. The chain employs TRBV6-1 and TRBJ1-2; TRBD1 agrees at 7 bases. The CDR3 has 14 residues. Germline V CDR1 and CDR2: MNHNS, SASEGT. V was pared by 1 base and J by 7 bases, with 6 bases of the junction left unmatched.

The chain couples TRBV5-6 to TRBJ2-3; D is possibly TRBD2 (5 bases). Trimming took off 6 bases at V and 8 bases at J, with 10 bases between the two ends. The germline gives CDR1 SGHDT, CDR2 YYEEEE. CDR3 size: 11 residues. CDR3 in DNA: TGTGCCAGCACCCGGGGAGTTACGCAGTATTTT. Protein: CASTRGVTQYF.

The CDR3 DNA reads as TGCGCCAGCAGTAACGGGGATTTCACAGATACGCAGTATTTT. Its protein is CASSNGDFTDTQYF. The V gene is TRBV10-1, the J gene TRBJ2-3, with TRBD2 as a possible D gene (5 bases). The CDR3 totals 14 residues. V was cut by 5 bases and J by 2 bases, with 11 bases left in between. Germline V gives CDR1 WNHNN, CDR2 SYGVQD (reference sequence).

This chain links TRBV6-6 with TRBJ1-2; TRBD1 matches at 11 bases. The CDR3 consists of 16 residues. Germline CDR1 MNHNY, CDR2 SVGAGI (reference sequence). V shed 6 bases and J 4 bases; nucleotides not matched to a gene: 10. CDR3 in amino acids: CASSQIRDRGAYGYTF. The CDR3 region has the DNA TGTGCCAGCAGCCAGATCCGGGACAGGGGGGCCTATGGCTACACCTTC.

The chain recombines TRBV12-3 or TRBV12-4 with TRBJ1-5; D not resolved. CDR3 length: 12 amino acids. Trimming cost V 4 bases and J 7 bases, with 8 bases left between them. The CDR3 nucleotides read TGTGCCAGCAGTTGGGTAGGGCAGCCCCAGCATTTT. This codes for CASSWVGQPQHF.

The chain carries TRBV5-1 and TRBJ2-7, with D possibly being TRBD1 (6 bases). This CDR3 has 14 residues. The germline gives CDR1 SGHRS, CDR2 YFSETQ. V lost 2 bases and J lost 1, with 10 bases in between. The CDR3 is CASSFVGASYEQYF. CDR3 bases: TGCGCCAGCAGCTTTGTGGGGGCATCCTACGAGCAGTACTTC.

The chain carries TRBV7-6 and TRBJ1-4; maybe TRBD1 (5 bases). The CDR3 extends over 17 amino acids. V was shortened by 2 bases and J by 7 bases, with 20 bases between the two germline ends. Germline CDR1 and CDR2: SGHVS and FNYEAQ. The CDR3 protein is CASSLISGKGTGEKLFF. CDR3 DNA sequence: TGTGCCAGCAGCTTAATTTCAGGGAAAGGGACGGGTGAAAAACTGTTTTTT.

V gene TRBV7-9 combines with J gene TRBJ1-2; TRBD1 matches at 10 bases. This CDR3 is 15 amino acids long. With V trimmed by 4 bases and J by 5 bases, 7 bases remained unmatched. The germline V gene has CDR1 SEHNR and CDR2 FQNEAQ (reference sequence). DNA of the CDR3: TGTGCCAGCAGCTGGGACAGGGGAAGAGGGTATGGCTACACCTTC. Translated: CASSWDRGRGYGYTF. The full variable domain, with the rest looked up from reference TRBV7-9 and TRBJ1-2, is DTGVSQNPRHKITKRGQNVTFRCDPISEHNRLYWYRQTLGQGPEFLTYFQNEAQLEKSRLLSDRFSAERPKGSFSTLEIQRTEQGDSAMYLCASSWDRGRGYGYTFGSGTRLTVV.

V and J are TRBV7-8 and TRBJ2-5; the D gene could be TRBD1 or TRBD2 (5 bases each). V lost 5 bases and J lost 5, with 12 bases in between. Per germline, CDR1 SGHVS and CDR2 FQNEAQ. The CDR3 consists of 13 residues. The CDR3 reads CASSPRGSETQYF. In nucleotides, the CDR3 is TGTGCCAGCAGCCCGAGGGGCTCGGAGACCCAGTACTTC.

The CDR3 DNA sequence: TGCGCCAGCAGCTTATTTTCGGGGCCTTTCTACGAGCAGTACTTC. It is translated as CASSLFSGPFYEQYF. The chain has TRBV5-1 and TRBJ2-7; D possibly uses TRBD1 or TRBD2 (5 bases each). Trimming shortened V by 2 bases and J by 3 bases, and 15 bases separated the two germline ends. Germline-derived CDR1 and CDR2 are SGHRS and YFSETQ. The CDR3 loop spans 15 amino acids.

This clone has just one count. The chain carries TRBV19 and TRBJ1-5, with a possible D match to TRBD1 (6 bases). V lost 7 bases to trimming and J lost 0 bases, with 13 bases between them. CDR1 LNHDA and CDR2 SQIVND come from the germline V gene (reference sequence). The CDR3 is 15 residues long. CDR3 sequence (DNA): TGTGCCAGTACCTCCCGGGACATTAGCAATCAGCCCCAGCATTTT. Translating gives CASTSRDISNQPQHF.

The chain has TRBV7-9 and TRBJ2-7; D ambiguous. V lost 10 bases and J 0 bases, leaving 16 bases between the germline ends. Germline CDR1 is SEHNR and CDR2 is FQNEAQ (reference sequence). The CDR3 consists of 14 residues. The CDR3 DNA sequence: TGTGCCACCGGGTTGGATCTGAGCTCCTACGAGCAGTACTTC. Translated, it gives CATGLDLSSYEQYF.